Listed below are T cell receptor beta chains from one sample, sequenced in a study of blood T cell repertoires in COVID-19. Method: immunoSEQ multiplex PCR; TCRdb's copy keeps in-frame clones and lacks some. Altogether 110,000 to 150,000 clones are present, about 76% being singletons, with the ten largest covering approximately 5%. The source material was peripheral blood. Every receptor here comes from a woman in her 70s with COVID-19, enrolled during active disease. Each CDR3 is given with its conserved first and last residue. A D gene is named only where the DNA matches it firmly. Clone size appears in some rows only: once, few, many, or a class for an expanded clone.

d_call: TRBD2; clone_size: NA; v_call: TRBV7-2; j_call: TRBJ2-1; cdr3_aa: CASSLSASGEGADEQFF; cdr3_nt: TGTGCCAGCAGCTTATCGGCTAGCGGGGAGGGGGCGGATGAGCAGTTCTTC
d_call: TRBD2; clone_size: NA; v_call: TRBV28; j_call: TRBJ2-3; cdr3_aa: CASSLWKRGAPDTQYF; cdr3_nt: TGTGCCAGCAGTTTGTGGAAGCGGGGGGCGCCAGATACGCAGTATTTT
d_call: TRBD1; clone_size: NA; v_call: TRBV5-4; j_call: TRBJ1-6; cdr3_aa: CASSGGNPQDYNSPLHF; cdr3_nt: TGTGCCAGCTCAGGGGGGAATCCCCAGGACTATAATTCACCCCTCCACTTT
d_call: TRBD1; clone_size: NA; v_call: TRBV19; j_call: TRBJ2-7; cdr3_aa: CATSGTGAYEQYF; cdr3_nt: TGTGCCACCTCCGGGACAGGAGCCTACGAGCAGTACTTC
d_call: NA; clone_size: NA; v_call: TRBV5-8; j_call: TRBJ1-1; cdr3_aa: CASSLRARAPNTEAFF; cdr3_nt: TGTGCCAGCAGTCTGCGCGCAAGAGCACCAAACACTGAAGCTTTCTTT
d_call: NA; clone_size: NA; v_call: TRBV6-5; j_call: TRBJ1-2; cdr3_aa: CASSYQFQGLYGYTF; cdr3_nt: TGTGCCAGCAGTTACCAATTCCAGGGGCTCTATGGCTACACCTTC
d_call: NA; clone_size: NA; v_call: TRBV28; j_call: TRBJ2-7; cdr3_aa: CASSSLQGYEQYF; cdr3_nt: TGTGCCAGCAGTTCGTTACAGGGCTACGAGCAGTACTTC
d_call: NA; clone_size: NA; v_call: TRBV4-2; j_call: TRBJ1-5; cdr3_aa: CASSPREGEQPQHF; cdr3_nt: TGTGCCAGCAGCCCCAGGGAAGGAGAACAGCCCCAGCATTTT
d_call: TRBD2; clone_size: few; v_call: TRBV28; j_call: TRBJ2-3; cdr3_aa: CASSLSGGVSDTQYF; cdr3_nt: TGTGCCAGCAGTTTAAGCGGGGGGGTATCTGATACGCAGTATTTT
d_call: TRBD1; clone_size: NA; v_call: TRBV30; j_call: TRBJ1-2; cdr3_aa: CAWSGQGNYGYTF; cdr3_nt: TGTGCCTGGAGTGGACAGGGAAACTATGGCTACACCTTC
d_call: TRBD1; clone_size: NA; v_call: TRBV2; j_call: TRBJ1-6; cdr3_aa: CASREDRASPLHF; cdr3_nt: TGTGCCAGCAGAGAGGACAGGGCCTCACCCCTCCACTTT